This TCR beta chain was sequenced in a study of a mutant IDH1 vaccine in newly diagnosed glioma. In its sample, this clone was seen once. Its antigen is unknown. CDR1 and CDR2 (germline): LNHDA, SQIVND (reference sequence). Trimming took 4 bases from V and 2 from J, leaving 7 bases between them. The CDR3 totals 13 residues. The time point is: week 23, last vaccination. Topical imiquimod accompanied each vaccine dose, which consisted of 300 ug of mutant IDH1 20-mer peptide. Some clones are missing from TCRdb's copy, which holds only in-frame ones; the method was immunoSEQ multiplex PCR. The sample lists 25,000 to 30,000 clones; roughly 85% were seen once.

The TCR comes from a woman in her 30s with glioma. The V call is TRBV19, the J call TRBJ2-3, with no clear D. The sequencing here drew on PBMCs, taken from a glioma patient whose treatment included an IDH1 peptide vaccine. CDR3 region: CASSNGPTDTQYF. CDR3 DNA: TGTGCCAGTAGTAATGGACCCACAGATACGCAGTATTTT.